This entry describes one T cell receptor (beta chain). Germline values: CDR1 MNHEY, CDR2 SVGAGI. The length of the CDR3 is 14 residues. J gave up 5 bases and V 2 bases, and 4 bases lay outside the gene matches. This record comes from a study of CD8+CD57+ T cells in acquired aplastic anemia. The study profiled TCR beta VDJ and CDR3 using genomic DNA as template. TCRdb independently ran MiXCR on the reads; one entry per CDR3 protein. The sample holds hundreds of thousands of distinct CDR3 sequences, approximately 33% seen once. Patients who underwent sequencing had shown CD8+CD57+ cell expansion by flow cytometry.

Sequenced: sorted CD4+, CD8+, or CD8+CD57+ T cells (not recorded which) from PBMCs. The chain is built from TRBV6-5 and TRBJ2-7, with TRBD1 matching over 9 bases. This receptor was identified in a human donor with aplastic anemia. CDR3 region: CASSYRDRVDEQYF. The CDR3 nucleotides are TGTGCCAGCAGTTACCGGGACAGGGTCGACGAGCAGTACTTC.